The 21 T cell receptor beta chains below come from one sample, sequenced in a study of tumor-infiltrating lymphocytes in primary liver carcinoma. The source material, about 18-33 mg of unsorted bulk tissue, was used to co-extract RNA and DNA. Using a constant-region primer together with ProtoScript II reverse transcriptase, TCR beta cDNA was made from about 500 ng of total RNA. Libraries of TCR beta came from three nested multiplex PCR rounds with slightly modified ARM-PCR. The first two PCR rounds used TRBV1-TRBV30 primers with a Cbeta primer, roughly 10 cycles each. TCRdb ran MiXCR on the multiplex PCR reads and lists one entry per CDR3 protein. The sample has 30,000 to 40,000 distinct CDR3 sequences, roughly 70% seen once. Material for sequencing was liver tumor tissue from sampling region 4. Stated subset: tumor region T4, right-lateral pole. The source is a man between 35 and 55 years old with primary liver carcinoma and hepatitis B virus infection.

As to this clonotype: The junction and the germline gene differ at one end; a read error may be behind it. The V gene is TRBV12-3 or TRBV12-4, the J gene TRBJ1-1, with D perhaps TRBD1 (5 bases). This CDR3 is built from 13 residues. The CDR3 nucleotides are TGTGCCTGCAGTCGACAGTTGAACACTGGAGCTCTCTTT. It yields the protein CACSRQLNTGALF.

The chain is built from TRBV6-4 and TRBJ1-1; no clear D. CDR1 and CDR2 (germline): MRHNA, SNTAGT. Trimming left V 0 bases short and J 11 bases short, with 16 bases between. The CDR3 totals 14 residues. The CDR3 DNA reads as TGTGCCAGCAGTGACTCCTGGGATGGCAGCGAGGCTTTCTTT. Amino acid sequence: CASSDSWDGSEAFF.

Points on this clonotype: The junction departs from germline at one end; a sequencing error may be responsible. This chain links TRBV4-2 with TRBJ2-7; 10 bases match TRBD2. The CDR3 is 16 amino acids. CDR1 is LGHNA and CDR2 is YNFKEQ in the germline V gene. CDR3 in amino acids: CANSRKSGGEAYEQYF. The DNA for the CDR3 is TGTGCCAACAGCCGTAAAAGCGGGGGGGAAGCCTACGAGCAGTACTTC.

This clonotype was observed at least ten times. This chain joins TRBV2 and TRBJ1-2, with no clear D. Trimming shortened V by 1 base and J by 7 bases, and 13 bases separated the two germline ends. Germline CDR1 and CDR2: SNHLY and FYNNEI. This CDR3 has 14 residues. For the CDR3, the DNA is TGTGCCAGCAGTGAAGATCTGGGGAGCGGTGGCTACACCTTC. Translation gives CASSEDLGSGGYTF.

Comment on this clonotype: Relative to the germline gene, one junction end is altered; a read error may explain this. The chain recombines TRBV12-3 or TRBV12-4 with TRBJ2-5; 7 bases match TRBD2. CDR3 length: 14 residues. CDR3 sequence reads: CASVPREDLLTRYF. For the CDR3, the DNA is TGTGCCAGCGTCCCCCGGGAGGATCTGTTAACCCGGTACTTC.

Details on this clonotype: Lacking the conserved final phenylalanine or tryptophan, this CDR3 likely reflects a read error. The rearrangement uses TRBV11-1 and TRBJ2-1, with 9 bases identical to TRBD2. Germline CDR1 SGHAT, CDR2 FQDESV (reference sequence). This CDR3 is 17 amino acids long. CDR3 sequence: CANSFPPGGRAFSEQFS. DNA of the CDR3: TGTGCCAACAGCTTCCCTCCTGGCGGGAGGGCCTTTAGTGAGCAGTTCTCT.

As regards this clonotype: A junction boundary mismatches the germline segment, possibly from a read error. The V and J genes are TRBV11-3 and TRBJ2-2; tentatively, D is TRBD1 (6 bases). CDR1 SGHNT and CDR2 YENEEA come from the germline V gene. This CDR3 contains 13 residues. CDR3 region: CASSLWDTGEQIF. CDR3 DNA sequence: TGTGCCAGCAGCCTTTGGGACACCGGGGAGCAGATTTTT.

Note on this clonotype: A read error may produce the germline difference seen at one junction end. The chain combines TRBV5-6 with TRBJ2-1, with D possibly TRBD2 on 6 matching bases. Per the germline V gene, CDR1 is SGHDT and CDR2 is YYEEEE. This CDR3 region has 18 residues. DNA of the CDR3: TGTGCCAGCAGCTTCCTACTTAGCGGTTCAAGCTCCTACAATGAGCAGTTCTTT. Residues: CASSFLLSGSSSYNEQFF.

This clonotype came up many times. A read error is possible here, since a much larger clone lies one base away. The genes are TRBV28 and TRBJ2-2; possible D gene TRBD2, 6 bases. The CDR3 totals 14 residues. Germline assignment: CDR1 MDHEN and CDR2 SYDVKM. The CDR3 loop is CAARRDLNTGALFF. CDR3 sequence (DNA): TGTGCCGCCAGGAGGGACCTTAACACCGGGGCGCTGTTTTTT.

In the case of this clonotype: A junction end diverges from the germline sequence, so it may reflect a read error. The chain recombines TRBV7-9 with TRBJ1-6, with unresolved D. Germline lookup yields CDR1 SEHNR and CDR2 FQNEAQ (reference sequence). The CDR3 is 16 residues long. The CDR3 region has the DNA TGTGCCAGCATAGGCCAGTGTAATATTGGCAATTCACCCCCCCACTTT. This encodes CASIGQCNIGNSPPHF.

Notes on this clonotype: The CDR3 end shows no conserved phenylalanine or tryptophan, and so a read error is likely. The genes are TRBV5-4 and TRBJ2-7; no firm D call. Looked up from germline, CDR1 is SGHNT and CDR2 is YYREEE (reference sequence). The CDR3 is 14 residues long. CDR3 amino acids: CASSEAYWAPEQYL. CDR3 nucleotides: TGCGCCAGCAGCGAGGCGTACTGGGCCCCCGAGCAGTACTTA.

Of note for this clonotype: The germline gene is not matched at one end of the junction; a read error may be the cause. This chain uses TRBV6-2 or TRBV6-3 with TRBJ2-2; a possible D gene is TRBD1 (5 bases). This CDR3 comprises 14 residues. Germline assignment: CDR1 MNHEY and CDR2 SVGEGT. CDR3 protein: CASSRAGSTWELFF. CDR3 bases: TGTGCGAGCAGTCGGGCAGGGTCCACCTGGGAGCTGTTTTTT.

A word on this clonotype: At one boundary the junction diverges from the germline segment, which might be a read error. The V gene is TRBV12-3 or TRBV12-4, the J gene TRBJ2-5; 7 positions agree with TRBD2. The CDR3 totals 13 residues. CDR3 loop: CASSRSGTEAQNF. The CDR3 DNA sequence: TGTGCCAGCAGCCGAAGCGGGACGGAGGCCCAGAACTTC.

The chain links TRBV29-1 to TRBJ2-1; unclear D gene. This CDR3 comprises 13 residues. Trimming cost V 4 bases and J 9 bases, with 16 bases left between them. Germline CDR1 reads SQVTM; CDR2 reads ANQGSEA. CDR3 in amino acids: CSVVWAQIGEQFF. Here the CDR3 DNA reads TGCAGCGTTGTATGGGCCCAGATCGGTGAGCAGTTCTTC.

This chain joins TRBV4-2 and TRBJ2-5; D unresolved. Germline assignment: CDR1 LGHNA and CDR2 YNFKEQ. There are 15 residues in the CDR3. Trimming took 0 bases from V and 5 from J, leaving 13 bases between them. CDR3 sequence (DNA): TGTGCCAGCAGCCAAGACCTGGGATCGGTGGAGACCCAGTACTTC. Translation gives CASSQDLGSVETQYF.

Comments on this clonotype: The junction departs from the called germline gene at one end, perhaps through a read error. This chain connects TRBV4-2 to TRBJ2-5; 8 positions match TRBD2. CDR3 length equals 16 residues. Germline CDR1 is LGHNA and CDR2 is YNFKEQ. CDR3 sequence: CASSQVSSGFQETRYF. CDR3 DNA: TGTGCCAGCAGCCAAGTGTCTAGCGGGTTCCAAGAGACCCGGTACTTC.

The rearrangement uses TRBV5-5 and TRBJ2-3, with D perhaps TRBD2 (6 bases). CDR1 SGHKS and CDR2 YYEKEE come from the germline V gene (reference sequence). The V end lost 4 bases, the J end lost 5 bases, and 17 bases lay between the germline ends. The CDR3 sequence is 15 residues long. The CDR3: CASSTEFTGGDTQYF. As DNA, the CDR3 is TGTGCCAGCAGCACCGAATTTACCGGGGGAGATACGCAGTATTTT.

Comments on this clonotype: The germline gene is not matched at one end of the junction; a read error may be the cause. The chain combines TRBV11-2 with TRBJ2-7; maybe TRBD1 (5 bases). The germline CDR1 and CDR2 sequences are SGHAT and FQNNGV. This CDR3 contains 14 residues. The CDR3 DNA reads TGTGCCGGCAGCTCTAACAGGAACTCTTACGAGCAGTACTTT. Protein product: CAGSSNRNSYEQYF.

In regard to this clonotype: One end of the junction is discordant with germline, which a read error may explain. The CDR3 protein is CASRGLQTGGGLETQYF. Written as DNA, the CDR3 is TGTGCCAGCAGGGGTCTCCAGACAGGGGGAGGTCTGGAGACCCAGTACTTT. V is TRBV6-6 and J is TRBJ2-5; 9 nucleotides line up with TRBD1. Germline V gene sequence: CDR1 MNHNY, CDR2 SVGAGI (reference sequence). The CDR3 contains 17 residues.

This sequence joins TRBV28 and TRBJ2-5, with D perhaps given as TRBD1 or TRBD2 (5 bases each). V was shortened by 9 bases and J by 2 bases, with 16 bases between the two germline ends. Germline V gene lookup returns CDR1 MDHEN and CDR2 SYDVKM. The CDR3 has 14 residues. This CDR3 is CARNRDVGQETQYF. The CDR3, as DNA: TGTGCCAGGAATCGGGACGTCGGGCAAGAGACCCAGTACTTC.

The CDR3 spells CSASTGLARVGEQFF. For the CDR3, the DNA is TGCAGTGCTAGCACGGGACTAGCGAGAGTTGGTGAGCAGTTCTTC. The chain carries TRBV20-1 and TRBJ2-1; 10 nucleotides match TRBD2. Germline trimming cut 3 bases from V and 9 bases from J; bases unmatched to any gene: 11. Germline V lookup: CDR1 DFQATT, CDR2 SNEGSKA (reference sequence). There are 15 residues in the CDR3.